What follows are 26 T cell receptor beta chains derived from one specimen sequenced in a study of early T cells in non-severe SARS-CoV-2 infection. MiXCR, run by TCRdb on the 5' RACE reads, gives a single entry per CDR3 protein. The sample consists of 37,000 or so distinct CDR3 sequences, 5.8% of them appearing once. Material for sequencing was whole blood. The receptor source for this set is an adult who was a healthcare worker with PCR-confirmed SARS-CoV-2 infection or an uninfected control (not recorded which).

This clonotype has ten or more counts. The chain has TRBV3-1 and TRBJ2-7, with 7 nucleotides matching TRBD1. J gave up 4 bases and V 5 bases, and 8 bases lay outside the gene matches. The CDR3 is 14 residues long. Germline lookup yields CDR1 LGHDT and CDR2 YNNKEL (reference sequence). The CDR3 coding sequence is TGTGCCAGCAGCGGGTGGGGACAGAGGTACGAGCAGTACTTC. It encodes CASSGWGQRYEQYF.

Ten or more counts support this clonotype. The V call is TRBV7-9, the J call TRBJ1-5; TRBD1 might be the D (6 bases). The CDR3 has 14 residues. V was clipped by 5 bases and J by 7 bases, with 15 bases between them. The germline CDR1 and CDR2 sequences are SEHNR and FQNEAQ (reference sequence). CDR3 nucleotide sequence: TGTGCCAGCAGCCCCACAGGGAACCACCAGCCCCAGCATTTT. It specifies CASSPTGNHQPQHF. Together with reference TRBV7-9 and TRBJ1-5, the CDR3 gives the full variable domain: DTGVSQNPRHKITKRGQNVTFRCDPISEHNRLYWYRQTLGQGPEFLTYFQNEAQLEKSRLLSDRFSAERPKGSFSTLEIQRTEQGDSAMYLCASSPTGNHQPQHFGDGTRLSIL.

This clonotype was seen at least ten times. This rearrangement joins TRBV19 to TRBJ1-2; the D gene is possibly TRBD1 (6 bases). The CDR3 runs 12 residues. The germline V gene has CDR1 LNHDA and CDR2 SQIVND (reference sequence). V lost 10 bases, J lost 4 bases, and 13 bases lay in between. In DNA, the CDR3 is TGTGCCACGTGGGGCAGGGGCTATGGCTACACCTTC. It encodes CATWGRGYGYTF.

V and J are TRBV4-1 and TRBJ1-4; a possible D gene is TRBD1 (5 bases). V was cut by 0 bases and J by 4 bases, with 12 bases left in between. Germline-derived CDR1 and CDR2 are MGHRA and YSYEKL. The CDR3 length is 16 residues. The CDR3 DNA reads TGCGCCAGCAGCCAAGATCGGGACTCCCTTAATGAAAAACTGTTTTTT. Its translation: CASSQDRDSLNEKLFF.

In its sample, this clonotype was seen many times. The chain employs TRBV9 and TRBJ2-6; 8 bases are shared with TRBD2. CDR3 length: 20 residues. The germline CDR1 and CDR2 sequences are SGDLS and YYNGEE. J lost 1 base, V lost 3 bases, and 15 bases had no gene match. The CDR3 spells CASSAAAGLVQRSGANVLTF. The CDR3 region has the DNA TGTGCCAGCAGCGCCGCGGCGGGACTAGTTCAGCGTTCTGGGGCCAACGTCCTGACTTTC.

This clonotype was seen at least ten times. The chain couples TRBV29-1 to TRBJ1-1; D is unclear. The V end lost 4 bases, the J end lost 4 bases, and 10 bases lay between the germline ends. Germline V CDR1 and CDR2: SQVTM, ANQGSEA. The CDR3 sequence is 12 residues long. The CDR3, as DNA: TGCAGCGTTGTAGAGAAGACCACTGAAGCTTTCTTT. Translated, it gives CSVVEKTTEAFF.

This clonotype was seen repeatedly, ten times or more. The CDR3 DNA reads as TGTGCCAGCACCGTTCTAGGGAGTAGCACGCAGTATTTT. This encodes CASTVLGSSTQYF. V usage is TRBV7-2 and J usage is TRBJ2-3, with D possibly matching TRBD2 (5 bases). CDR3 length equals 13 residues. CDR1 and CDR2 (germline): SGHTA, FQGNSA. With 7 bases removed from V and 9 bases from J, the gap between germline ends came to 17 bases.

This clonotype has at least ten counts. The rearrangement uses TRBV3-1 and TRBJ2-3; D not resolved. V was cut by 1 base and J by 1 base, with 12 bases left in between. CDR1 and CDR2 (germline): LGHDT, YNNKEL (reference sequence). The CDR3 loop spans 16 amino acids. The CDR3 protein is CASSQGVDIRTDTQYF. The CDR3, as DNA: TGTGCCAGCAGCCAAGGGGTCGATATTCGCACAGATACGCAGTATTTT.

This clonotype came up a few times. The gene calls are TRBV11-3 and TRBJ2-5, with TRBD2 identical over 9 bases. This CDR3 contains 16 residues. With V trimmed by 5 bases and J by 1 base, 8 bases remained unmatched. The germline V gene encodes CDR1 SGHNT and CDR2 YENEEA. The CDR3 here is CASSPRLAEPQETQYF. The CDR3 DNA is TGTGCCAGCAGCCCACGACTAGCGGAGCCCCAAGAGACCCAGTACTTC.

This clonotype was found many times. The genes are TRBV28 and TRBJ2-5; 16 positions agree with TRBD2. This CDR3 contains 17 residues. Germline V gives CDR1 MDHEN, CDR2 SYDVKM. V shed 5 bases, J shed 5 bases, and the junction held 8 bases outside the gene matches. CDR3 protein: CASSQGLAGGPWETQYF. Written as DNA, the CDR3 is TGTGCCAGCAGTCAGGGACTAGCGGGAGGGCCTTGGGAGACCCAGTACTTC.

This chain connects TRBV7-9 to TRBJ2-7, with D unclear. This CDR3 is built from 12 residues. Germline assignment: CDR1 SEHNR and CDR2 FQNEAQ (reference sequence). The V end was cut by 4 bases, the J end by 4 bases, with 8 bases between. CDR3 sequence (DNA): TGTGCCAGCAGCTCGCGGCGGTACGAGCAGTACTTC. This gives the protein CASSSRRYEQYF.

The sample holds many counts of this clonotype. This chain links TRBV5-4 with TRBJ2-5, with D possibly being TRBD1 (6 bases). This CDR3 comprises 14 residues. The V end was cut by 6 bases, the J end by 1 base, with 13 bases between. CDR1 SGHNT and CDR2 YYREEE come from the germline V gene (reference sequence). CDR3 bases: TGTGCCAGCACCCTGAAGGACAGCCAAGAGACCCAGTACTTC. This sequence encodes CASTLKDSQETQYF. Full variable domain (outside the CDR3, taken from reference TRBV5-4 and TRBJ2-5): ETGVTQSPTHLIKTRGQQVTLRCSSQSGHNTVSWYQQALGQGPQFIFQYYREEENGRGNFPPRFSGLQFPNYSSELNVNALELDDSALYLCASTLKDSQETQYFGPGTRLLVL.

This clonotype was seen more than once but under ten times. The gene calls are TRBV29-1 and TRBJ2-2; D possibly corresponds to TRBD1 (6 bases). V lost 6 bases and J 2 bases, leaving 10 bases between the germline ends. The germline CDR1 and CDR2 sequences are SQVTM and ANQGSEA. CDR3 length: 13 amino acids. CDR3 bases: TGCAGCGTCGGACAGACTAACACCGGGGAGCTGTTTTTT. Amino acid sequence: CSVGQTNTGELFF.

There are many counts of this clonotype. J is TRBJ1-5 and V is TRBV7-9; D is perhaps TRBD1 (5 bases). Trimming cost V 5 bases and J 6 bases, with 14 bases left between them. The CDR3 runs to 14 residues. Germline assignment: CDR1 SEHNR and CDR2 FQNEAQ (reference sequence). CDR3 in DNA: TGTGCCAGCAGCCCAGAGGGGTGGCGTCAGCCCCAGCATTTT. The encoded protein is CASSPEGWRQPQHF.

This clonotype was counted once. CDR3 bases: TGTGCCAGCAGTCCCGGACCGGGGAGTTCACCCCTCCACTTT. Residues: CASSPGPGSSPLHF. The rearrangement links TRBV6-5 to TRBJ1-6; D not resolved. The germline V gene encodes CDR1 MNHEY and CDR2 SVGAGI. The CDR3 contains 14 residues. The ends were cut back, 5 bases at V and 9 bases at J, with 14 bases in the middle.

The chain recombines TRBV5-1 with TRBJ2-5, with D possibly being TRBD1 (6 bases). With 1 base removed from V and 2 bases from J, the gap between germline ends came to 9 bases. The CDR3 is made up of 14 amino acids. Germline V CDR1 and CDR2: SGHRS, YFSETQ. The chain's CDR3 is CASSLTGKQETQYF. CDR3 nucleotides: TGCGCCAGCAGCTTGACAGGGAAACAAGAGACCCAGTACTTC. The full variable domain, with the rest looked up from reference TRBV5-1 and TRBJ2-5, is KAGVTQTPRYLIKTRGQQVTLSCSPISGHRSVSWYQQTPGQGLQFLFEYFSETQRNKGNFPGRFSGRQFSNSRSEMNVSTLELGDSALYLCASSLTGKQETQYFGPGTRLLVL.

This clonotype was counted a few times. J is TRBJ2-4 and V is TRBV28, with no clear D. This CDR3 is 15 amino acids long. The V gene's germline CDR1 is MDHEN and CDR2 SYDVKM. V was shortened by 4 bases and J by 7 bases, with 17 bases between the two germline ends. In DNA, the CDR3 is TGTGCCAGCAGTTCGCCATCTAAGACTGGCAACATTCAGTACTTC. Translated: CASSSPSKTGNIQYF. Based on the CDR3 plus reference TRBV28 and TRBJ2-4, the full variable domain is DVKVTQSSRYLVKRTGEKVFLECVQDMDHENMFWYRQDPGLGLRLIYFSYDVKMKEKGDIPEGYSVSREKKERFSLILESASTNQTSMYLCASSSPSKTGNIQYFGAGTRLSVL.

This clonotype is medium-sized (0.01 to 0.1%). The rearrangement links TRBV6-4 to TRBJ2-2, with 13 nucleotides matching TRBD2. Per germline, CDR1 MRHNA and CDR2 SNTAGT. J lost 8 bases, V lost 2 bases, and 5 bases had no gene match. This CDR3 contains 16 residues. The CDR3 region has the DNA TGTGCCAGCAGTGACGGACTAGCGGGAGATGCTGGGGAGCTGTTTTTT. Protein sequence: CASSDGLAGDAGELFF.

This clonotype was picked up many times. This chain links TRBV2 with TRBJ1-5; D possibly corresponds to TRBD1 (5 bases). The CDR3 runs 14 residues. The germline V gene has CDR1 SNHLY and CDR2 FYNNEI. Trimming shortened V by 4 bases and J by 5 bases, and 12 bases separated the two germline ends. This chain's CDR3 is CASSGIREDQPQHF. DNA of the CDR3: TGTGCCAGCAGTGGTATCAGGGAGGATCAGCCCCAGCATTTT.

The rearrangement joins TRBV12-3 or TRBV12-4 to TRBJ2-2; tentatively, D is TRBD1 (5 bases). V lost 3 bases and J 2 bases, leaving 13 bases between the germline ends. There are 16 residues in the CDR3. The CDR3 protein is CASSFSDKLNTGELFF. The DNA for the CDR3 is TGTGCCAGCAGTTTCTCGGACAAGCTTAACACCGGGGAGCTGTTTTTT.

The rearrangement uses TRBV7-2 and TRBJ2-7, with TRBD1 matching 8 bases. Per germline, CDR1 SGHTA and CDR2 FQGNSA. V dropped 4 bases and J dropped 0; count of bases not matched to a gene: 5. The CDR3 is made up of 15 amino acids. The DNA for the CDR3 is TGTGCCAGCAGCTCAACGGACAGGGCCTCCTACGAGCAGTACTTC. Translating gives CASSSTDRASYEQYF.

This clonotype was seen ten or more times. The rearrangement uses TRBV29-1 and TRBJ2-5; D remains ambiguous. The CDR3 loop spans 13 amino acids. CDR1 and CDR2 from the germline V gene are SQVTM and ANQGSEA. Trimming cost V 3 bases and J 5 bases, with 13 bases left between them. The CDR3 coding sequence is TGCAGCGTTGAGACCTCCTCAGCGGAGACCCAGTACTTC. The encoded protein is CSVETSSAETQYF.

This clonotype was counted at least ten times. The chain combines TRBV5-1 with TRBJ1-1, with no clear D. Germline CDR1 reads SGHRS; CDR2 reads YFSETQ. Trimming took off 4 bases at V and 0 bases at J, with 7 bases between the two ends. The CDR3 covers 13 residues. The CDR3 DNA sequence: TGCGCCAGCAGCCGAGATATGAACACTGAAGCTTTCTTT. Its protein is CASSRDMNTEAFF.

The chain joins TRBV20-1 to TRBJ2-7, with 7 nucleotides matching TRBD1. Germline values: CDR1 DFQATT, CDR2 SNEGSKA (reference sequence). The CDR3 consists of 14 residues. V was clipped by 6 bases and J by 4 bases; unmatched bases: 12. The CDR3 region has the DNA TGCAGTGCCCGGGCCGAGGGGGCACGATACGAGCAGTACTTC. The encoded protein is CSARAEGARYEQYF.

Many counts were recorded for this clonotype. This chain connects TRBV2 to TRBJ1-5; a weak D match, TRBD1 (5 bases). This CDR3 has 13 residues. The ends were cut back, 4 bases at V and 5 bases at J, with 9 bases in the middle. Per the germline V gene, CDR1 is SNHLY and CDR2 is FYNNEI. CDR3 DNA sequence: TGTGCCAGCAGTGGGTCAGGGTATCAGCCCCAGCATTTT. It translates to CASSGSGYQPQHF.

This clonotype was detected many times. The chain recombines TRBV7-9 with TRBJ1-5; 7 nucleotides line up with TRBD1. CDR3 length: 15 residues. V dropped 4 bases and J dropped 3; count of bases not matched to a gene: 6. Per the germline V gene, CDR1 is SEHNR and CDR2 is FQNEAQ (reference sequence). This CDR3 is CASSSQGGDNQPQHF. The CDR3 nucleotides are TGTGCCAGCAGCTCCCAGGGGGGTGACAATCAGCCCCAGCATTTT.